Below are 3 T cell receptor beta chains sequenced from a single sample in a study of T cell responses to AZD1222 COVID-19 vaccine. Sequencing used immunoSEQ multiplex PCR; TCRdb keeps in-frame clones, though not all of them. The table lists over 95,000 clones, 75% to 90% of them singletons, with over 6.5% in the top ten. Sequenced here: peripheral blood, sampled on day 0 of AZD1222 vaccination. These TCRs come from an adult in good health.

This chain uses TRBV18 with TRBJ2-7; TRBD1 might be the D (5 bases). The V and J ends lost 3 bases and 0 bases respectively, with 9 bases between them. There are 14 residues in the CDR3. Germline V lookup: CDR1 KGHSH, CDR2 LQKENI. CDR3 region: CASSPQTDSYEQYF. The CDR3 DNA reads as TGTGCCAGCTCACCTCAGACAGACTCCTACGAGCAGTACTTC.

The gene calls are TRBV4-2 and TRBJ1-2, with unresolved D. Germline-derived CDR1 and CDR2 are LGHNA and YNFKEQ. The CDR3 consists of 16 residues. Trimming left V 0 bases short and J 7 bases short, with 18 bases between. This CDR3 is CASSQDLRLPVGGYTF. CDR3 nucleotides: TGTGCCAGCAGCCAAGACCTCCGGCTACCTGTGGGTGGCTACACCTTC.

The chain couples TRBV11-2 to TRBJ2-1; the D is unclear. V shed 1 base and J shed 12 bases, with 10 bases lying between them. CDR1 is SGHAT, CDR2 FQNNGV, per germline. The CDR3 spans 12 residues. The CDR3 loop reads CASSLVVPPQFF. The DNA of the CDR3 is TGTGCCAGCAGCTTAGTTGTGCCCCCGCAGTTCTTC.